This entry features one T cell receptor beta chain sequence. This entry comes from a study of shared clonotypes between healthy human individuals. Sequenced by immunoSEQ multiplex PCR; TCRdb stores in-frame clones only, minus some. The table has about a million clones, 75% seen once. Germline lookup yields CDR1 WNHNN and CDR2 SYGVQD (reference sequence). Trimming took off 3 bases at V and 0 bases at J, with 11 bases between the two ends. The CDR3 runs to 16 residues. This chain links TRBV10-1 with TRBJ1-4, with D possibly being TRBD1 (6 bases). This sequence was found in a man aged 18 to 35 in good health. The sample comprised memory CD4+ T cells sorted from blood. Subset defined: CD45RA-negative fraction. The CDR3 DNA is TGCGCCAGCAGTGATGGGGGGCAAGCAACTAATGAAAAACTGTTTTTT. Its translation: CASSDGGQATNEKLFF.